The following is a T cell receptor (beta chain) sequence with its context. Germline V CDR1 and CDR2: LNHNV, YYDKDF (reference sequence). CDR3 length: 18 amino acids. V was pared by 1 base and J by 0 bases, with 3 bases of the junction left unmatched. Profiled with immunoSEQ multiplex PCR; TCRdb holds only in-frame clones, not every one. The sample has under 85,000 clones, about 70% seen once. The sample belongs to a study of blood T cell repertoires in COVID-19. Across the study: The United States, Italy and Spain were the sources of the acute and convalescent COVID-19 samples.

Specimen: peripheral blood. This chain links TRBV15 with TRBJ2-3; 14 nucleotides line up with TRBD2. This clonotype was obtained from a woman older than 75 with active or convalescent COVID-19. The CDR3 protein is CATSRGLAGGSSTDTQYF. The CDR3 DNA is TGTGCCACCAGCAGAGGACTAGCGGGGGGGTCTAGCACAGATACGCAGTATTTT.